The rows below give T cell receptor beta chains drawn from one sample of a study of PD-1 blockade in classical Hodgkin lymphoma. The assay was immunoSEQ multiplex PCR, and TCRdb's table has in-frame clones only and misses some. The sample consists of approximately 110,000 clones, around nine tenths of them appearing once. The material sequenced was peripheral blood mononuclear cells (PBMCs), taken before the fourth cycle of nivolumab. These receptors were obtained from a human donor with classical Hodgkin lymphoma. Each CDR3 is given with its conserved first and last residue. A D gene is named only where the DNA matches it firmly. Not all rows give a size; the values are once, few, many and, for expanded clones, a class.

TGCAGCGTTCGACTAGCGGGAGGCTACGAGCAGTACTTC,CSVRLAGGYEQYF,TRBD2,13,TRBV29-1,NA,TRBJ2-7
TGTGCCAGCAGATATTCCGCTGGTCGGGAGACCCAGTACTTC,CASRYSAGRETQYF,NA,14,TRBV6-1,NA,TRBJ2-5
TGTGCCAGCAGTTTCCGGGACAGGGATGGCTACACCTTC,CASSFRDRDGYTF,TRBD1,13,TRBV27,NA,TRBJ1-2
TGTGCCATCAGGGCGAGGGTTGAGGGCAATGAGCAGTTCTTC,CAIRARVEGNEQFF,NA,14,TRBV10-3,NA,TRBJ2-1
TGTGCCAGCAGCTTGGGAGATCGGGGTGGCTACACCTTC,CASSLGDRGGYTF,NA,13,TRBV5-8,NA,TRBJ1-2
TGTGCCAGCAGCTCTAGGACGGGATACGAGCAGTACTTC,CASSSRTGYEQYF,NA,13,TRBV28,NA,TRBJ2-7
TGTGCCAGCAAAGGCAGGGTCGGCAATCAGCCCCAGCATTTT,CASKGRVGNQPQHF,NA,14,TRBV6-1,NA,TRBJ1-5
TGTGCCAGTAAAAGGACCACTAGCACAGATACGCAGTATTTT,CASKRTTSTDTQYF,NA,14,TRBV19,once,TRBJ2-3
TGTGCCAGCACCTTACGGGAATTCAATTACAATGAGCAGTTCTTC,CASTLREFNYNEQFF,NA,15,TRBV13,NA,TRBJ2-1
TGTGCCATCAAAATTTCGTCCGGTTCCGGCTACACCTTC,CAIKISSGSGYTF,NA,13,TRBV10-3,NA,TRBJ1-2
TGTGCCAGCAATGCGGGAGAGCAGTACTTC,CASNAGEQYF,NA,10,TRBV6-1,NA,TRBJ2-7
TGTGCCACCCGACAGGGGGAGCACGAGCAGTACTTC,CATRQGEHEQYF,TRBD1,12,TRBV10-3,NA,TRBJ2-7
TGTGCCAGCAGCTTTAGGACTAGCGGGAGGGTAGAGACCCAGTACTTC,CASSFRTSGRVETQYF,TRBD2,16,TRBV5-4,NA,TRBJ2-5
TGTGCCAGCAGCCTCAGGACAGGAGCCTATGGCTACACCTTC,CASSLRTGAYGYTF,TRBD1,14,TRBV14,NA,TRBJ1-2
TGCGCCAGCAGCCAAGAGCGGAGCGGGGGTTTCCAAGAGACCCAGTACTTC,CASSQERSGGFQETQYF,TRBD2,17,TRBV4-1,NA,TRBJ2-5
TGTGCCTGGAGGACAGCAAACACCATATATTTT,CAWRTANTIYF,NA,11,TRBV30,NA,TRBJ1-3
TGTGCCAGCAGCCTAAAACTGCCCAGGGGCACCGGGGAGCTGTTTTTT,CASSLKLPRGTGELFF,NA,16,TRBV5-6,NA,TRBJ2-2
TGTGCCAGCAGTGAAGAATTTAGTACCTCCCGTGAGCAGTTCTTC,CASSEEFSTSREQFF,NA,15,TRBV6-1,NA,TRBJ2-1
TGCGCCAGCAGTGAGTCAGGGGGCCTAAGCTCCTACGAGCAGTACTTC,CASSESGGLSSYEQYF,TRBD1,16,TRBV10-1,NA,TRBJ2-7
TGTGCCAGCAGTGATCCCGGACTAGCGGGATCCTACGAGCAGTACTTC,CASSDPGLAGSYEQYF,TRBD2,16,TRBV25-1,NA,TRBJ2-7
TGTGCCAGCAGCTTCGCCCAAGGGACACCTAATGGCTACACCTTC,CASSFAQGTPNGYTF,NA,15,TRBV7-2,NA,TRBJ1-2
TGCGCCAGCAGCCCTGGGGAGAACACTGAAGCTTTCTTT,CASSPGENTEAFF,NA,13,TRBV5-1,NA,TRBJ1-1
TGTGCCAGCTCACGACCACTAGCCACCGGGGAGCTGTTTTTT,CASSRPLATGELFF,NA,14,TRBV18,NA,TRBJ2-2
TGTGCCAGCAGCTCACCAACTCCTAGCGGGAACTCCTACGAGCAGTACTTC,CASSSPTPSGNSYEQYF,TRBD2,17,TRBV7-9,NA,TRBJ2-7
TGTGCCAGCAGCCGTTCTAGACTAGCGGGAGTCCGTGTGCAGTACTTC,CASSRSRLAGVRVQYF,TRBD2,16,TRBV27,NA,TRBJ2-7
TGTGCCAGCAGCTTGTTACAGTTGAACACTGAAGCTTTCTTT,CASSLLQLNTEAFF,NA,14,TRBV5-8,NA,TRBJ1-1
TGTGCCAGCAGCTCTCTAGCGGGACACTACGAGCAGTACTTC,CASSSLAGHYEQYF,TRBD2,14,TRBV7-6,NA,TRBJ2-7
TGTGCCAGCAGCTTGGAAGTGGTCAATGAGCAGTTCTTC,CASSLEVVNEQFF,NA,13,TRBV5-5,NA,TRBJ2-1
TGTGCCATCAGTGAGTCAGCAGGGGGCTACGAGCAGTACTTC,CAISESAGGYEQYF,TRBD1,14,TRBV10-3,NA,TRBJ2-7